The sequence of this T cell receptor (beta chain) was determined in a study of identical twins. Whole-study results and caveats: Conclusions relied on cross-sectional statistical analysis, not following the same donors. For monozygotic twins, models underestimated out-of-frame TCR alpha sharing.

Each cDNA held unique molecular identifiers, and template switching gave it a universal primer site. TCRdb processed the 5' RACE reads anew with MiXCR; each CDR3 protein has one entry. The sample has approximately 190,000 distinct CDR3 sequences; about 16% are singletons. Turning to this clonotype: Its specificity is not known.

The J segment lost 4 bases and the V segment lost 0 bases, leaving 1 base of the junction unmatched. The CDR3 loop spans 15 amino acids. Germline CDR1 and CDR2: MNHNS and SASEGT. These records were also assigned to another study, of T cells expressing NK-cell markers.

This receptor was obtained from a woman aged 18-29 years in good health. Sample: CD8+ T cells sorted from blood. This chain uses TRBV6-1 with TRBJ2-3; TRBD1 aligns across 10 bases. The CDR3 loop is CASSEATGGADTQYF. DNA of the CDR3: TGTGCCAGCAGTGAAGCGACAGGGGGCGCAGATACGCAGTATTTT.